This TCR beta chain was found in a study of T cells in Graves' hyperthyroidism and ophthalmopathy. Amplification of TCR beta CDR3 regions used RNA as the template. The HTBI primer set served for first-round RT-PCR of the TCR CDR3. TCRdb re-called the multiplex PCR reads through MiXCR, storing one row per CDR3 protein. The data show around 280,000 distinct CDR3 sequences, 13% seen once. Disease duration under 2 months; hyperthyroidism patients were aged 18 to 65. Diagnostic assessment was based on clinical symptoms, serum thyroxine and TRAb, thyroid ultrasound and orbital computed tomography. Whole-study results and caveats: Blood samples included most of the expanded thyroid clonotypes exceeding 0.001.

This CDR3 spans 17 amino acids. Germline assignment: CDR1 LGHNA and CDR2 YNFKEQ. Trimming took 3 bases from V and 6 from J; bases not matched to a gene: 10. This clonotype was recorded at least ten times. Its antigen remains unknown. V and J are TRBV4-2 and TRBJ2-1; 11 bases map to TRBD2. This sequence originates from a woman aged 25 to 39 with Graves' hyperthyroidism that later progressed to Graves' ophthalmopathy. The sequencing sample was made of blood. The CDR3 sequence: CASSQDSTSGIFNEQFF. The CDR3 bases are TGTGCCAGCAGCCAGGATTCGACTAGCGGGATATTCAATGAGCAGTTCTTC.